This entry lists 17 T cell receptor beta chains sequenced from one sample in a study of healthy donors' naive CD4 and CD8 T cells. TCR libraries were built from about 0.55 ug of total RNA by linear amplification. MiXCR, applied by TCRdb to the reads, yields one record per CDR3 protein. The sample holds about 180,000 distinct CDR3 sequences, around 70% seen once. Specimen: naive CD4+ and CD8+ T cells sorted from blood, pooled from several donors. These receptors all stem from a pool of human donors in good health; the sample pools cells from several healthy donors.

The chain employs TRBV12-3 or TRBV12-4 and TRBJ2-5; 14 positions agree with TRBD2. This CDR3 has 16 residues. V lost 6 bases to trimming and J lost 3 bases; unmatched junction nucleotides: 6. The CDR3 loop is CASRSLGLAGEETQYF. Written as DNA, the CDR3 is TGTGCCAGCAGATCCCTGGGACTAGCGGGGGAAGAGACCCAGTACTTC.

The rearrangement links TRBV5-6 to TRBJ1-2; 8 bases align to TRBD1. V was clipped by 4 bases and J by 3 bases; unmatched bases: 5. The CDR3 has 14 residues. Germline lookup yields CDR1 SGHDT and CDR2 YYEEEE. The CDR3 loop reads CASSPGGNDYGYTF. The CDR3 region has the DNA TGTGCCAGCAGCCCAGGGGGCAATGACTATGGCTACACCTTC.

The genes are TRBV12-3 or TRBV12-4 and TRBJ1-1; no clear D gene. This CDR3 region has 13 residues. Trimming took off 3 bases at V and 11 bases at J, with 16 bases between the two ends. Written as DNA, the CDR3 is TGTGCCAGCAGTTTTTCGTCTCCGGTGATGGCTTTCTTT. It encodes CASSFSSPVMAFF.

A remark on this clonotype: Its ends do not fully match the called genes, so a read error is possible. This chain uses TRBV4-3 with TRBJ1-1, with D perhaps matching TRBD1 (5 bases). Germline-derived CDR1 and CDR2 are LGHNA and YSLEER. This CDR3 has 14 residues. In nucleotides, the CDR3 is TGTGCCAGCAGCCTACCTACAGGAAACACTGAAGCTTTCTTT. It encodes CASSLPTGNTEAFF.

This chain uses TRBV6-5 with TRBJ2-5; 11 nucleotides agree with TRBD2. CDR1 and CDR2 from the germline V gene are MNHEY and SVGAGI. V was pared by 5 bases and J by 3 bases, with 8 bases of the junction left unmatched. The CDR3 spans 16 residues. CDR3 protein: CASSPKTSGAKETQYF. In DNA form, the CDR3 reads TGTGCCAGCAGTCCAAAGACTAGCGGGGCAAAAGAGACCCAGTACTTC.

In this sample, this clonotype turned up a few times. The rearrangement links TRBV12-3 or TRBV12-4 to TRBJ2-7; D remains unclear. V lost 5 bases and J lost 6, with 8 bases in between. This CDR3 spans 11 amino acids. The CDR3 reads CASSEVGEQYF. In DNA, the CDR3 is TGTGCCAGCAGTGAGGTCGGCGAGCAGTACTTC.

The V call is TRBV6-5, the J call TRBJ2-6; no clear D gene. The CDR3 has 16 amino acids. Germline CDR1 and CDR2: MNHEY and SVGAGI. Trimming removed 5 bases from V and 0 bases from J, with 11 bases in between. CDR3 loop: CASSTSRPSGANVLTF. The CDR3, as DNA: TGTGCCAGCAGTACGTCTCGACCCTCTGGGGCCAACGTCCTGACTTTC.

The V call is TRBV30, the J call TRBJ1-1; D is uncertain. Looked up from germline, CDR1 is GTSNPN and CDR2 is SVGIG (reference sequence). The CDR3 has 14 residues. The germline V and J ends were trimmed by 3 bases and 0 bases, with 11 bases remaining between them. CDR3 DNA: TGTGCCTGGAGACCCGACCGCTTGAACACTGAAGCTTTCTTT. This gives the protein CAWRPDRLNTEAFF.

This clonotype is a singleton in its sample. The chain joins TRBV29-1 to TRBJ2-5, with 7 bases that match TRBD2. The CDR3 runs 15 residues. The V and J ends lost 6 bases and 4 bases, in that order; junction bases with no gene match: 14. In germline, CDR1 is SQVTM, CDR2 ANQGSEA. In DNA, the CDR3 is TGCAGCGTCCTAGCTCCCGGCGGGAGAGGAGAGACCCAGTACTTC. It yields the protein CSVLAPGGRGETQYF.

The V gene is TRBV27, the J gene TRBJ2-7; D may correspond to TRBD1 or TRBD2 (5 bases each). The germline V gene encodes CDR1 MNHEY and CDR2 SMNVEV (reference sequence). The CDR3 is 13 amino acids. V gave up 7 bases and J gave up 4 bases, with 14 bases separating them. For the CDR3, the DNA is TGTGCCAGCACCATGGGGGTGGAGTACGAGCAGTACTTC. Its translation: CASTMGVEYEQYF.

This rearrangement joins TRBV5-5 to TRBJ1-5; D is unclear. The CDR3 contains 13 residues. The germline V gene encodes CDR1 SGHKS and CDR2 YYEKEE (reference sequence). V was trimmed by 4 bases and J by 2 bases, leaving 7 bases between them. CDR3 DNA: TGTGCCAGCAGCGGTATTGGCAATCAGCCCCAGCATTTT. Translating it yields CASSGIGNQPQHF. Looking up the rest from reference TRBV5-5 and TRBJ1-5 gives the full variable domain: DAGVTQSPTHLIKTRGQQVTLRCSPISGHKSVSWYQQVLGQGPQFIFQYYEKEERGRGNFPDRFSARQFPNYSSELNVNALLLGDSALYLCASSGIGNQPQHFGDGTRLSIL.

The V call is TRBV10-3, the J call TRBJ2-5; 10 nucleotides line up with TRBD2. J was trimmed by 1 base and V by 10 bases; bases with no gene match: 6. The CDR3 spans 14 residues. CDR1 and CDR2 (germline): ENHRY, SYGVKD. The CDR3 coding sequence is TGTGCCACCGGACTAGCGGAACCCCAAGAGACCCAGTACTTC. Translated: CATGLAEPQETQYF.

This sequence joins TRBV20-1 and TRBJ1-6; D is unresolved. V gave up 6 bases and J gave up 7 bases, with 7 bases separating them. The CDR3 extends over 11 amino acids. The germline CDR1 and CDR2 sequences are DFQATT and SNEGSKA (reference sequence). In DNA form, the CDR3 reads TGCAGTGCCCAGACAAATTCACCCCTCCACTTT. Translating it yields CSAQTNSPLHF.

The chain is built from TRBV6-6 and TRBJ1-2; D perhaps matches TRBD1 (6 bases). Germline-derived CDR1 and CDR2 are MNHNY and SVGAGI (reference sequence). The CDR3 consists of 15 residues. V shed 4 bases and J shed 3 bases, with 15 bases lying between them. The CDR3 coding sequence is TGTGCCAGCAGTTCGCTAGCTTCAGGGGACTATGGCTACACCTTC. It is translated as CASSSLASGDYGYTF.

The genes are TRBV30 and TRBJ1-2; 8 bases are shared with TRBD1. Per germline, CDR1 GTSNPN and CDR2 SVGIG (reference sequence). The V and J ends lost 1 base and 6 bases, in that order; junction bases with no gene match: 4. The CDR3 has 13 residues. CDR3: CAWSAGTGHGYTF. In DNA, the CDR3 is TGTGCCTGGAGTGCCGGGACAGGCCATGGCTACACCTTC.

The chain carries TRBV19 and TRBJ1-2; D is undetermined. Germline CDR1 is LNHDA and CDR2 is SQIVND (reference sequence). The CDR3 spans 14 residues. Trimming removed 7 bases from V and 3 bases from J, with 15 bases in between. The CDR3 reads CASITLGVDYGYTF. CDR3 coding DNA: TGTGCCAGTATTACCCTCGGGGTGGACTATGGCTACACCTTC. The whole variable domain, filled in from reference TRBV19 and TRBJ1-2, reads DGGITQSPKYLFRKEGQNVTLSCEQNLNHDAMYWYRQDPGQGLRLIYYSQIVNDFQKGDIAEGYSVSREKKESFPLTVTSAQKNPTAFYLCASITLGVDYGYTFGSGTRLTVV.

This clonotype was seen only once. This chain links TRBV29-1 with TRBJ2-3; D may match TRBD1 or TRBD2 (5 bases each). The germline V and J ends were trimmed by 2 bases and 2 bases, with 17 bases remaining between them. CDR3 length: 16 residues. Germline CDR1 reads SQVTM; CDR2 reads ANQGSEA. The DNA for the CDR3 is TGCAGCGTTGAAAATATTCGGGGCTTCAACACAGATACGCAGTATTTT. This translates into CSVENIRGFNTDTQYF.